This T cell receptor beta chain derives from a study of control samples from healthy donors and cancer patients. TCRdb keeps only in-frame clones here, not all; method: immunoSEQ multiplex PCR. The repertoire holds 120,000 or so clones, with about 93% as singletons. The germline CDR1 and CDR2 sequences are SGHTA and FQGNSA. The V gene lost 1 base and the J gene lost 2 bases, with 12 bases spanning the gap. The CDR3 covers 16 residues. The clonotype originates from a man in his forties or fifties with head and neck cancer. Source material: PBMCs. This chain connects TRBV7-2 to TRBJ2-1; D perhaps matches TRBD2 (6 bases). This CDR3 reads CASSLDGTVTYNEQFF. In DNA form, the CDR3 reads TGTGCCAGCAGCTTAGATGGGACTGTAACCTACAATGAGCAGTTCTTC.